These 14 T cell receptor beta chains originate from one sample sequenced in a study of cytomegalovirus exposure and HLA in healthy donors. PCR was performed using 60 Vbeta and 13 Jbeta primers. Produced via immunoSEQ multiplex PCR; TCRdb's table is partial and in-frame only. This sample has under 200,000 clones, with roughly 77% found just once. Sequencing input: PBMCs. The receptors stem from a male donor in good health and CMV-seropositive.

A note on this clone: This same CDR3 is encoded by further DNA sequences in the sample. The chain combines TRBV4-2 with TRBJ1-6, with D tentatively TRBD1 (5 bases). This CDR3 is built from 19 residues. V was clipped by 1 base and J by 1 base, with 17 bases between them. Germline CDR1 LGHNA, CDR2 YNFKEQ. In DNA, the CDR3 is TGTGCCAGCAGCCAAGGGGGGAGGTACTCAACTTCCTATAATTCACCCCTCCACTTT. Its protein is CASSQGGRYSTSYNSPLHF.

This clone was picked up one time. The CDR3 coding sequence is TGCAGCGCCCTGGCCCGGGACATAAAAGCCGCTAACTATGGCTACACCTTC. This gives the protein CSALARDIKAANYGYTF. J is TRBJ1-2 and V is TRBV29-1; D might be TRBD1 (6 bases). The V gene lost 7 bases and the J gene lost 0 bases, with 24 bases spanning the gap. Germline CDR1 is SQVTM and CDR2 is ANQGSEA. The CDR3 runs to 17 residues.

The chain recombines TRBV6-1 with TRBJ1-2; a possible D gene is TRBD1 (6 bases). From germline, CDR1 is MNHNS and CDR2 SASEGT. The V gene lost 6 bases and the J gene lost 3 bases, with 14 bases spanning the gap. CDR3 length: 14 residues. CDR3 coding DNA: TGTGCCAGCAGCCCCGCCCCAGGGGACTATGGCTACACCTTC. It yields the protein CASSPAPGDYGYTF.

This chain joins TRBV7-2 and TRBJ2-1, with a possible D match to TRBD1 (5 bases). CDR1 and CDR2 from the germline V gene are SGHTA and FQGNSA. The CDR3 has 15 amino acids. V was shortened by 0 bases and J by 10 bases, with 16 bases between the two germline ends. The CDR3 sequence is CASSLAVGRLEEQFF. The CDR3 DNA reads as TGTGCCAGCAGCTTAGCCGTGGGGCGCTTAGAGGAGCAGTTCTTC.

V usage is TRBV6-1 and J usage is TRBJ1-2, with a possible D match to TRBD1 (5 bases). V lost 10 bases and J lost 0, with 12 bases in between. Germline CDR1 reads MNHNS; CDR2 reads SASEGT. The CDR3 runs 13 residues. CDR3 in amino acids: CATSTDPNYGYTF. CDR3 coding DNA: TGTGCCACCTCGACAGATCCTAACTATGGCTACACCTTC.

The CDR3 sequence: CASSPSKGAPYEQYF. In nucleotides, the CDR3 is TGTGCCAGCAGTCCCTCTAAGGGGGCCCCCTACGAGCAGTACTTC. The chain carries TRBV27 and TRBJ2-7; the match to TRBD1 covers 7 bases. There are 15 residues in the CDR3. Trimming took 5 bases from V and 2 from J; bases not matched to a gene: 9. Germline V CDR1 and CDR2: MNHEY, SMNVEV (reference sequence).

The chain is built from TRBV6-6 and TRBJ1-2; TRBD1 matches 11 bases. The CDR3 sequence is 16 residues long. The V gene's germline CDR1 is MNHNY and CDR2 SVGAGI (reference sequence). Losses at the gene ends were 6 bases for V and 7 bases for J; bases not matched to a gene: 13. CDR3 nucleotide sequence: TGTGCCAGCAGATTATTAGGGACAGGGGGAGGTCGTGGCTACACCTTC. This gives the protein CASRLLGTGGGRGYTF.

The chain combines TRBV18 with TRBJ1-5; a possible D gene is TRBD1 (5 bases). V was trimmed by 6 bases and J by 7 bases, leaving 13 bases between them. This CDR3 comprises 13 residues. Germline CDR1 reads KGHSH; CDR2 reads LQKENI. CDR3 nucleotides: TGTGCCAGCTCGTCCGGGGGAGGCCAGCCCCAGCATTTT. Its protein is CASSSGGGQPQHF.

The chain recombines TRBV4-2 with TRBJ2-7, with a possible D match to TRBD2 (6 bases). With 4 bases removed from V and 1 base from J, the gap between germline ends came to 11 bases. The CDR3 is made up of 14 amino acids. The germline V gene has CDR1 LGHNA and CDR2 YNFKEQ. CDR3 nucleotides: TGTGCCAGCAGCCCGAGGAGGGCATCCTACGAGCAGTACTTC. Translating gives CASSPRRASYEQYF.

The gene calls are TRBV7-9 and TRBJ1-2; no clear D. This CDR3 region has 13 residues. V lost 1 base and J lost 4, with 7 bases in between. The germline CDR1 and CDR2 sequences are SEHNR and FQNEAQ (reference sequence). CDR3 loop: CASSLGPGYGYTF. CDR3 in DNA: TGTGCCAGCAGCTTAGGCCCGGGCTATGGCTACACCTTC. Full variable domain (missing parts from reference TRBV7-9 and TRBJ1-2): DTGVSQNPRHKITKRGQNVTFRCDPISEHNRLYWYRQTLGQGPEFLTYFQNEAQLEKSRLLSDRFSAERPKGSFSTLEIQRTEQGDSAMYLCASSLGPGYGYTFGSGTRLTVV.

The V gene is TRBV6-4, the J gene TRBJ1-1; D is possibly TRBD1 (5 bases). Trimming took 3 bases from V and 2 from J, leaving 16 bases between them. The CDR3 has 16 amino acids. Germline CDR1 and CDR2: MRHNA and SNTAGT. As DNA, the CDR3 is TGTGCCAGCAGTGAACAGGCAGGGCAAGCCAACACTGAAGCTTTCTTT. It yields the protein CASSEQAGQANTEAFF.

The chain has TRBV9 and TRBJ2-7; perhaps TRBD2 as D (7 bases). CDR3 size: 15 residues. V dropped 4 bases and J dropped 2 bases, with 16 bases sitting between them. Germline CDR1 reads SGDLS; CDR2 reads YYNGEE. This CDR3 is CASSPERGGTYEQYF. The CDR3 bases are TGTGCCAGCAGCCCCGAGAGGGGGGGGACCTACGAGCAGTACTTC.

The V call is TRBV7-5, the J call TRBJ2-7; TRBD2 is taken as the D call from the table, unchecked against the DNA. TRBV7-5 is a listed pseudogene. This CDR3 is 14 amino acids long. The CDR3 region is CVRSHPSTSYEQYF. The CDR3 region has the DNA TGTGTCAGAAGCCACCCGAGCACTAGCTACGAGCAGTACTTC.

This clone was seen a handful of times. The V call is TRBV7-9, the J call TRBJ1-1, with D possibly TRBD1 on 5 matching bases. This CDR3 is built from 13 residues. CDR1 and CDR2 from the germline V gene are SEHNR and FQNEAQ (reference sequence). V was clipped by 4 bases and J by 4 bases, with 10 bases between them. Written as DNA, the CDR3 is TGTGCCAGCAGCTCCACCAGGGTCACTGAAGCTTTCTTT. It encodes CASSSTRVTEAFF.